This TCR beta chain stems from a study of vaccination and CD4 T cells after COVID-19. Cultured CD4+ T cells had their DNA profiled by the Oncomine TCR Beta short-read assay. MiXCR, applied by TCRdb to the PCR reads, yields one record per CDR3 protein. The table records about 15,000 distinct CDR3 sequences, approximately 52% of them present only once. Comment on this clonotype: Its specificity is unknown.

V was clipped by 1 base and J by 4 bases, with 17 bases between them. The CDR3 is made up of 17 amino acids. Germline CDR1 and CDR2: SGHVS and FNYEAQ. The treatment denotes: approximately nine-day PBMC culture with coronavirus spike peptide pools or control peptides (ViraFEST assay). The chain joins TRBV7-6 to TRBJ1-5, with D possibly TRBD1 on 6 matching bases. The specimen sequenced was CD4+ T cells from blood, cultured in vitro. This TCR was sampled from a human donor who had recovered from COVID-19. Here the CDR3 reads CASSLGPRGARNQPQHF. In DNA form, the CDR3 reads TGTGCCAGCAGCTTAGGGCCCCGGGGGGCCAGGAATCAGCCCCAGCATTTT.